The 10 T cell receptor beta chains presented below share a single source sample, sequenced in a study of CD8 T cells in Susac syndrome. RNA in amounts of roughly 0.5 to 1 ug was reverse transcribed with random hexamers. TCRdb re-called the immunoSEQ multiplex PCR reads through MiXCR, storing one row per CDR3 protein. In the table there are hundreds of thousands of distinct CDR3 sequences, around 93% of which are singletons. Sequenced material: CD4+ T cells from PBMCs. The source is a human donor with multiple sclerosis.

This CDR3 reads CSGDFTDTQYF. In DNA, the CDR3 is TGCAGCGGGGACTTCACAGATACGCAGTATTTT. The chain links TRBV20-1 to TRBJ2-3; possible D gene TRBD2, 6 bases. Germline V CDR1 and CDR2: DFQATT, SNEGSKA (reference sequence). The CDR3 spans 11 residues.

V gene TRBV30 combines with J gene TRBJ2-7, with D perhaps TRBD1 (6 bases). The CDR3 has 15 residues. Trimming took off 0 bases at V and 4 bases at J, with 16 bases between the two ends. Germline V gene data show CDR1 as GTSNPN and CDR2 as SVGIG (reference sequence). Here the CDR3 DNA reads TGTGCCTGGAGTGTAGCGACAGGTGGTTGGTACGAGCAGTACTTC. It yields the protein CAWSVATGGWYEQYF.

This sequence joins TRBV5-4 and TRBJ1-2; 11 bases are a match to TRBD1. Germline assignment: CDR1 SGHNT and CDR2 YYREEE (reference sequence). With V trimmed by 4 bases and J by 2 bases, 10 bases remained unmatched. There are 17 residues in the CDR3. CDR3 amino acids: CASSRWDRGDANYGYTF. Here the CDR3 DNA reads TGTGCCAGCAGCAGATGGGACAGGGGGGATGCGAACTATGGCTACACCTTC.

This sequence joins TRBV6-5 and TRBJ1-2, with 10 bases matching TRBD1. The CDR3 has 17 residues. In germline, CDR1 is MNHEY, CDR2 SVGAGI. Germline trimming cut 2 bases from V and 8 bases from J; bases unmatched to any gene: 14. For the CDR3, the DNA is TGTGCCAGCAGTTACACCGGGACAGGGGCCCCTCTATGGGGCTACACCTTC. It is translated as CASSYTGTGAPLWGYTF.

The chain employs TRBV15 and TRBJ2-7; a weak D match, TRBD2 (7 bases). From germline, CDR1 is LNHNV and CDR2 YYDKDF (reference sequence). Trimming cost V 5 bases and J 3 bases, with 14 bases left between them. CDR3 length: 14 residues. The CDR3 here is CATSWGRGNYEQYV. The DNA of the CDR3 is TGTGCCACCAGCTGGGGGCGGGGGAACTACGAGCAGTACGTC.

The V and J genes are TRBV7-2 and TRBJ2-3; TRBD2 aligns across 13 bases. Germline V gene lookup returns CDR1 SGHTA and CDR2 FQGNSA. CDR3 length: 16 residues. V lost 3 bases to trimming and J lost 4 bases; unmatched junction nucleotides: 4. This chain's CDR3 is CASSFTSGGAADTQYF. The CDR3 DNA reads TGTGCCAGCAGCTTCACTAGCGGGGGGGCCGCAGATACGCAGTATTTT.

The chain employs TRBV20-1 and TRBJ2-3, with D tentatively TRBD2 (5 bases). Germline V gene lookup returns CDR1 DFQATT and CDR2 SNEGSKA (reference sequence). V lost 1 base and J 1 base, leaving 9 bases between the germline ends. The CDR3 is 14 amino acids. The CDR3 protein is CSARGMRGTDTQYF. Here the CDR3 DNA reads TGCAGTGCTAGAGGAATGCGGGGCACAGATACGCAGTATTTT.

The J gene is TRBJ1-5, the V gene TRBV20-1, with 7 bases fitting TRBD1. The CDR3 runs 13 residues. Germline V gene data show CDR1 as DFQATT and CDR2 as SNEGSKA (reference sequence). Trimming removed 6 bases from V and 3 bases from J; junction bases left unmatched: 5. The CDR3 region is CSAMDRFNQPQHF. DNA for the CDR3: TGCAGTGCGATGGACAGGTTCAATCAGCCCCAGCATTTT.

V and J are TRBV6-5 and TRBJ1-1, with 12 bases identical to TRBD1. CDR3 size: 19 residues. Trimming at V came to 5 bases and at J to 4 bases, leaving 17 bases not matched to a gene. CDR1 and CDR2 (germline): MNHEY, SVGAGI. The CDR3 bases are TGTGCCAGCAGTACTAGCCCCTCCGGGACAGGGGGCCGGAGCACTGAAGCTTTCTTT. Its translation is CASSTSPSGTGGRSTEAFF.

The V call is TRBV19, the J call TRBJ2-3; TRBD1 matches 8 bases. In germline, CDR1 is LNHDA, CDR2 SQIVND (reference sequence). Trimming at V came to 6 bases and at J to 0 bases, leaving 5 bases not matched to a gene. The CDR3 loop spans 15 amino acids. The CDR3 DNA reads TGTGCCAGTAGGGACAGGGATCCTAGCACAGATACGCAGTATTTT. Translated: CASRDRDPSTDTQYF.